This entry concerns a single T cell receptor (beta chain). This sample is drawn from a study of shared clonotypes between healthy human individuals. The input for sorted-subset replicate PCRs was about 0.2 ug DNA, tens of thousands of T cell genomes. The table came from immunoSEQ multiplex PCR; TCRdb's copy has only in-frame clones and leaves some out. The top ten clones hold approximately 0.12% of a sample with under 700,000 clones, roughly 95% of them seen once. This CDR3 spans 17 amino acids. V was trimmed by 2 bases and J by 2 bases, leaving 17 bases between them. CD45RO negativity and positive selection for CCR7 defined naive CD8 cells, a population that excluded terminally differentiated effector memory CD45RA+ cells.

Material: naive CD8+ T cells sorted from blood. The chain is built from TRBV5-7 and TRBJ1-5; D is unresolved. TRBV5-7 is an ORF; its function is uncertain. The sequence was collected from a woman aged 30 to 39 in good health. The DNA for the CDR3 is TGTGCCAGCAGCTTAGGGTCCACGCCGAGCCGCAATCAGCCCCAGCATTTT. Protein product: CASSLGSTPSRNQPQHF.